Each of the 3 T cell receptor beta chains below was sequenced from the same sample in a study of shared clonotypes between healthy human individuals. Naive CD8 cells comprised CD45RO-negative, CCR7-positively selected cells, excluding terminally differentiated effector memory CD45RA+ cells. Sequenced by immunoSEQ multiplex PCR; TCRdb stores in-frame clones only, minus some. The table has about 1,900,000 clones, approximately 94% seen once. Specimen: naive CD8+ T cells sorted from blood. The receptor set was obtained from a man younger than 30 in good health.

The CDR3: CASSEGYNYEQYF. The CDR3 DNA reads TGTGCCAGCAGTGAAGGCTATAACTACGAGCAGTACTTC. The chain employs TRBV2 and TRBJ2-7, with no clear D. The V end lost 1 base, the J end lost 3 bases, and 7 bases lay between the germline ends. Germline V gene sequence: CDR1 SNHLY, CDR2 FYNNEI. CDR3 length: 13 amino acids.

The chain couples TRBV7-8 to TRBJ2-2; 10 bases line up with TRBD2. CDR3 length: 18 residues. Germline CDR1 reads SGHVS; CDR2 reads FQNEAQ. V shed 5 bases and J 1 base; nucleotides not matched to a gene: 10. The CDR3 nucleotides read TGTGCCAGCAGCCCCCCCCTAGCGGGGGCCTGGAACACCGGGGAGCTGTTTTTT. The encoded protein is CASSPPLAGAWNTGELFF.

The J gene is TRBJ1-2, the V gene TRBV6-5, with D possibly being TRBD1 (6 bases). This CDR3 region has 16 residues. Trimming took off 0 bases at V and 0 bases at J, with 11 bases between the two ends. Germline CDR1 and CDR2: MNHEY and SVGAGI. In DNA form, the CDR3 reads TGTGCCAGCAGTTACTCTCGGACAGCAGCTAACTATGGCTACACCTTC. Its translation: CASSYSRTAANYGYTF.